The clone carrying this T cell receptor beta chain was found many times. Its matching antigen is unknown. The sample comes from a study of regulatory T cells in long-lasting Graves disease. This sample's time point: newly diagnosed GD, antithyroid drugs for less than 3 months. With RNA extracted from PBMCs as input, the TCR library was made. For TCR beta, libraries came from iRepertoire HTBI primers and Arm-PCR of CDR3 regions. TCRdb redid the calling of the multiplex PCR reads with MiXCR, one entry per CDR3 protein. Here the sample spans about 540,000 distinct CDR3 sequences, around an eighth being singletons. Study findings and constraints: The analysis examined peripheral blood only and excluded thyroid tissue.

Trimming removed 7 bases from V and 6 bases from J; junction bases left unmatched: 10. The CDR3 is made up of 15 amino acids. Germline assignment: CDR1 SNHLY and CDR2 FYNNEI. This sample also belongs to another study, concerning T cells in Graves' hyperthyroidism and ophthalmopathy.

The genes are TRBV2 and TRBJ2-3; 10 bases line up with TRBD2. The sequenced sample was peripheral blood mononuclear cells (PBMCs), obtained at new diagnosis, from a patient treated with antithyroid drugs. The sequence was obtained from a man aged 30 to 39 with Graves disease. The chain's CDR3 is CASMRRAGGPDTQYF. The CDR3 nucleotides are TGTGCCAGCATGAGACGAGCGGGAGGGCCCGATACGCAGTATTTT.